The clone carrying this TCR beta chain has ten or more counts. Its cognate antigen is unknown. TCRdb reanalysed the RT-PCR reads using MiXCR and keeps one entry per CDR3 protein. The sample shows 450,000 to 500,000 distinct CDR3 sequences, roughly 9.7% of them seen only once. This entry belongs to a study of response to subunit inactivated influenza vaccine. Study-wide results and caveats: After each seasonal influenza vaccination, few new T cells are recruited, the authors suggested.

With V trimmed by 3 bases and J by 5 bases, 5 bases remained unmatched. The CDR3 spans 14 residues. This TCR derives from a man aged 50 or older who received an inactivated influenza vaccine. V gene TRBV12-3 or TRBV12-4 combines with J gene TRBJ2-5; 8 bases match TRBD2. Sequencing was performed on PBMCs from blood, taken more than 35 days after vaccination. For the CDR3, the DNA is TGTGCCAGCAGTTTCGGGGGGGCCTGGGAGACCCAGTACTTC. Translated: CASSFGGAWETQYF.